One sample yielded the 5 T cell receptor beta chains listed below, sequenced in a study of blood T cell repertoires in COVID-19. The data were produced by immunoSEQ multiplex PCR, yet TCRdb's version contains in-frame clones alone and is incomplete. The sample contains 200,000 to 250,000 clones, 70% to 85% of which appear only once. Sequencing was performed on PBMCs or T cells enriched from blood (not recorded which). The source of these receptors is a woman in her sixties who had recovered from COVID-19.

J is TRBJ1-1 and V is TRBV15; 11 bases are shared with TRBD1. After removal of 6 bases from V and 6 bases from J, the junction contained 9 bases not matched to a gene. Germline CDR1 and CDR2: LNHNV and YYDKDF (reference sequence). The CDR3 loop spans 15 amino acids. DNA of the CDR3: TGTGCCACCAGTCAGGACAGGGGGCCGTTGGCTGAAGCTTTCTTT. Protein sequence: CATSQDRGPLAEAFF.

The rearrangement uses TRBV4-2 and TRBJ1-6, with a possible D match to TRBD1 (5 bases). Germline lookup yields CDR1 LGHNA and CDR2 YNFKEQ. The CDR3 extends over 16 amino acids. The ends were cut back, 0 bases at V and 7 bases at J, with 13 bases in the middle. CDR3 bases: TGTGCCAGCAGCCAAGATGGCGGGGCAGGGAATTCACCCCTCCACTTT. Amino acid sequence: CASSQDGGAGNSPLHF.

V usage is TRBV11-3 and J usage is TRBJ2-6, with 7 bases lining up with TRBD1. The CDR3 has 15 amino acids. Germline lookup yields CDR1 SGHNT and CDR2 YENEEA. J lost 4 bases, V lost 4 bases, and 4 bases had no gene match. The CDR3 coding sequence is TGTGCCAGCAGCTCGGGACAGAACGGGGCCAACGTCCTGACTTTC. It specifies CASSSGQNGANVLTF.

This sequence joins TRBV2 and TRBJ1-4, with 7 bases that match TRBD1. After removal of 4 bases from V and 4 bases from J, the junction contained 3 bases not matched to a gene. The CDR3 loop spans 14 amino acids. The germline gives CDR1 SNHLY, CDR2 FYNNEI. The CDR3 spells CASSAGQINEKLFF. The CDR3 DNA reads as TGTGCCAGCAGTGCGGGACAGATTAATGAAAAACTGTTTTTT. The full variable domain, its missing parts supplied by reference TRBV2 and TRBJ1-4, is EPEVTQTPSHQVTQMGQEVILRCVPISNHLYFYWYRQILGQKVEFLVSFYNNEISEKSEIFDDQFSVERPDGSNFTLKIRSTKLEDSAMYFCASSAGQINEKLFFGSGTQLSVL.

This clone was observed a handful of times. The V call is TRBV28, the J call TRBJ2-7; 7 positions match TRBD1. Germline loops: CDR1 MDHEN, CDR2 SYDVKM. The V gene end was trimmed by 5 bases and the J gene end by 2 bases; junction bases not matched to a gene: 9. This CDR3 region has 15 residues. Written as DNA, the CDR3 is TGTGCCAGCAGTAACCCGGGACAGTTAGCCTACGAGCAGTACTTC. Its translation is CASSNPGQLAYEQYF.